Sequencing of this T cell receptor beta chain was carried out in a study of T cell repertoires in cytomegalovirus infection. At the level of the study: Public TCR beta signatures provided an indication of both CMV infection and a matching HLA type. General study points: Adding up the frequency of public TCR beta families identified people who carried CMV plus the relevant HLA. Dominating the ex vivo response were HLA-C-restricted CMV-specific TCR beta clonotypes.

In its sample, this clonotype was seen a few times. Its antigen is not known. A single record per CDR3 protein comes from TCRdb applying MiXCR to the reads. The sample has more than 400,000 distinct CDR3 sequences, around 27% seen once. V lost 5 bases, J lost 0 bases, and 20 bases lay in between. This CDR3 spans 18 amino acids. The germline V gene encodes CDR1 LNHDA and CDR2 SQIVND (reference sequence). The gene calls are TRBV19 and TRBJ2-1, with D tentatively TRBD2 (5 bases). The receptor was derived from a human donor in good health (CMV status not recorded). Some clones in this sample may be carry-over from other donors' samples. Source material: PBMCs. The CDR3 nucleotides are TGTGCCAGTAGTCTTCCCCTTCGGACTCATTCCTCCTACAATGAGCAGTTCTTC. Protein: CASSLPLRTHSSYNEQFF.